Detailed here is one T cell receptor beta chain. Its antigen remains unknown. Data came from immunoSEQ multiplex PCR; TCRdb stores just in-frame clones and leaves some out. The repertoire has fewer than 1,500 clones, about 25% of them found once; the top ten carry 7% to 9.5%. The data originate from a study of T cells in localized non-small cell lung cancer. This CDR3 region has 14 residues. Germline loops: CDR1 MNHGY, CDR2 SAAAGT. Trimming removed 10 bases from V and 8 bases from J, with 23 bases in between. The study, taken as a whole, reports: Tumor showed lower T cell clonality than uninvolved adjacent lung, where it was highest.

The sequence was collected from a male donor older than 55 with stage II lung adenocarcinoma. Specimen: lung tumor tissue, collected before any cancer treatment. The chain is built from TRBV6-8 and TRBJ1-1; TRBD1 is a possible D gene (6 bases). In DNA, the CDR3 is TGTGCCACTCCGGGCCCAGGGAGGGGGTACGAAGCTTTCTTT. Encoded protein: CATPGPGRGYEAFF.